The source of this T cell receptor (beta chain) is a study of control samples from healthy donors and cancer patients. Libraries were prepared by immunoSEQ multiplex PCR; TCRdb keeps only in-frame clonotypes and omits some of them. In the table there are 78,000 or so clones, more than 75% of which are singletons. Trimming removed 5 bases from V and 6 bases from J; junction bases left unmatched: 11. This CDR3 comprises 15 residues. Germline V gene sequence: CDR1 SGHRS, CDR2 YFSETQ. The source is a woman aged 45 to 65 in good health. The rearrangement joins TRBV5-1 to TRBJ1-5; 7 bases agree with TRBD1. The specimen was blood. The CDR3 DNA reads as TGCGCCAGCAGTGTTACGGGACAGAAGGGTCAGCCCCAGCATTTT. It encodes CASSVTGQKGQPQHF.